What follows is one T cell receptor beta chain and its context. The antigen remains unidentified. A much larger clone differs from this one at a single base, so this may be a read error. TCRdb used MiXCR to reprocess the PCR reads, holding one entry per CDR3 protein. The sample contains 80,000 to 95,000 distinct CDR3 sequences, roughly 19% of which appear only once. Naive CD8 T cells were sorted, and the gate applied was CD8+CD4-CCR7+CD45RA+. The CDR3 totals 16 residues. Germline V CDR1 and CDR2: MDHEN, SYDVKM. The data stem from a study of molecular identifiers for immune sequencing clone quantification. Findings and caveats of the study: Should identical TCR molecules share a barcode, the sizes of highly expanded clones could be underestimated. Naive cells had under 1% of molecules in clones above 20 RNA copies, effectors over 97%.

The sequenced material came from naive CD8+ T cells from blood, with Jurkat cell RNA spiked in. Subset indicated: FACS-sorted CD8+CD4-CCR7+CD45RA+ naive T cells. This chain links TRBV28 with TRBJ2-1; 12 bases match TRBD2. The clonotype originates from a human donor in good health. Some libraries in this study had Jurkat cell RNA spiked in. The CDR3 region is CAISSRTSGEYNEQFF. DNA for the CDR3: TGTGCCATCAGTTCCAGGACTAGCGGGGAGTACAATGAGCAGTTCTTC.